Shown below are 15 T cell receptor beta chains from a single sample sequenced in a study of CXCR3-negative and CXCR3-positive naive CD8 T cells. Findings and limits, study-wide: TRB CDR3 hydrophobicity was greater in CXCR3-positive naive cells than in CXCR3-negative naive cells.

The TRB cDNA libraries were prepared by 5' RACE with UMI labels. TCRdb re-called the 5' RACE reads; one entry per CDR3 protein, DNA not given. The sample includes approximately 59,000 distinct CDR3 sequences. For these TCRs, the target antigens are not known. Material for sequencing was naive CXCR3+ CD8+ T cells from blood. Subset denoted: CD45RO-CCR7+CD27+CD95- naive CD8+ T cells expressing CXCR3 (TNR3+). These receptors originate from a human donor in good health. Some clones in this sample may be carry-over from other donors' samples.

The chain is built from TRBV4-3 and TRBJ2-5; TCRdb lists TRBD2, though no DNA is available to test this call. The CDR3 runs to 18 residues. Germline V gives CDR1 LGHNA, CDR2 YSLEER. The CDR3 loop reads CASSPRLAGGTYQETQYF.

CDR3 sequence reads: CASSYSQGGYTEAFF. The V call is TRBV6-5, the J call TRBJ1-1; there is no DNA to check the TCRdb D call of TRBD1. Looked up from germline, CDR1 is MNHEY and CDR2 is SVGAGI. This CDR3 contains 15 residues.

CDR3 region: CSARDYNGTTYGYTF. The chain has TRBV20-1 and TRBJ1-2; lacking DNA, the TRBD1 call made by TCRdb goes unchecked. CDR1 DFQATT and CDR2 SNEGSKA come from the germline V gene (reference sequence). The CDR3 covers 15 residues.

This CDR3 reads CASRPGPSTDTQYF. This sequence joins TRBV12-3 or TRBV12-4 and TRBJ2-3. The CDR3 loop spans 14 amino acids.

The rearrangement uses TRBV7-9 and TRBJ2-1; there is no DNA to check the TCRdb D call of TRBD2. CDR3 length: 14 amino acids. In germline, CDR1 is SEHNR, CDR2 FQNEAQ (reference sequence). Here the CDR3 reads CASSDGTAYNEQFF.

This chain uses TRBV10-3 with TRBJ2-7; TCRdb returns TRBD2, unconfirmable since there is no DNA. Germline values: CDR1 ENHRY, CDR2 SYGVKD. The CDR3 consists of 13 residues. CDR3 sequence: CAISEGALGEQYF.

This rearrangement joins TRBV7-2 to TRBJ2-1. The CDR3 contains 12 residues. Germline V gene sequence: CDR1 SGHTA, CDR2 FQGNSA. The CDR3 is CASSLGLGEQFF.

V and J are TRBV4-3 and TRBJ2-7; as DNA is missing, the TRBD1 call by TCRdb cannot be tested. The CDR3 is 20 residues long. The germline CDR1 and CDR2 sequences are LGHNA and YSLEER. The CDR3: CASSRQTGTEISFLSYEQYF.

The chain is built from TRBV4-2 and TRBJ2-1; TCRdb picks TRBD1, but there is no DNA to check that call. CDR1 is LGHNA and CDR2 is YNFKEQ in the germline V gene. This CDR3 has 15 residues. The CDR3 loop reads CASSQDPGTSNEQFF.

The rearrangement uses TRBV6-5 and TRBJ2-2. The CDR3 spans 13 residues. Germline loops: CDR1 MNHEY, CDR2 SVGAGI. The CDR3 sequence: CASSLRRTGELFF.

The V gene is TRBV7-9, the J gene TRBJ1-1; as DNA is missing, the TRBD1 call by TCRdb cannot be tested. This CDR3 has 14 amino acids. CDR1 SEHNR and CDR2 FQNEAQ come from the germline V gene (reference sequence). CDR3 residues: CASRDPGQGTEAFF.

V is TRBV6-2 or TRBV6-3 and J is TRBJ1-5. CDR3 length equals 13 residues. Germline V gene data show CDR1 as MNHEY and CDR2 as SVGEGT. The CDR3 reads CASSSMADQPQHF.

The chain carries TRBV29-1 and TRBJ2-1; the D gene TCRdb calls, TRBD2, cannot be checked with no DNA. The CDR3 runs to 13 residues. CDR1 and CDR2 from the germline V gene are SQVTM and ANQGSEA. CDR3 protein: CSVKLAGDTWQFF.

The chain uses TRBV5-1 and TRBJ2-2; TCRdb's assignment of TRBD2 cannot be checked, as there is no DNA. The CDR3 contains 18 residues. The germline V gene encodes CDR1 SGHRS and CDR2 YFSETQ. CDR3 in amino acids: CASSLAGLAGANTGELFF. Using reference TRBV5-1 and TRBJ2-2 for the parts outside the CDR3, the full variable domain is KAGVTQTPRYLIKTRGQQVTLSCSPISGHRSVSWYQQTPGQGLQFLFEYFSETQRNKGNFPGRFSGRQFSNSRSEMNVSTLELGDSALYLCASSLAGLAGANTGELFFGEGSRLTVL.

The gene calls are TRBV7-6 and TRBJ1-1. The CDR3 totals 12 residues. CDR1 and CDR2 from the germline V gene are SGHVS and FNYEAQ. The CDR3: CASSLGVPEAFF.